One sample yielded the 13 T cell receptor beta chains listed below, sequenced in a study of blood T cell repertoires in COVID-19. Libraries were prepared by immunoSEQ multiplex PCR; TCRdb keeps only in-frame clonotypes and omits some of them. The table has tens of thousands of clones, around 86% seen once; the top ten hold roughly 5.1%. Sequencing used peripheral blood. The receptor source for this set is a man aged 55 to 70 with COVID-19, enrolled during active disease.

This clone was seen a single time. The CDR3 loop reads CASSLGPGLRYEQYF. In DNA form, the CDR3 reads TGTGCCAGCAGCTTAGGCCCGGGACTTCGATACGAGCAGTACTTC. This chain joins TRBV11-3 and TRBJ2-7; perhaps TRBD2 as D (6 bases). The germline V and J ends were trimmed by 1 base and 4 bases, with 14 bases remaining between them. The germline CDR1 and CDR2 sequences are SGHNT and YENEEA. This CDR3 spans 15 amino acids.

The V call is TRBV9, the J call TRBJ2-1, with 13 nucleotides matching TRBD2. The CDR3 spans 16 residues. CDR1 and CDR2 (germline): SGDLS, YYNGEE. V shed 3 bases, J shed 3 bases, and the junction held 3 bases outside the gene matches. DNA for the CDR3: TGTGCCAGCAGCGGGGGACTAGCGGGGATCTACAATGAGCAGTTCTTC. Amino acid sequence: CASSGGLAGIYNEQFF. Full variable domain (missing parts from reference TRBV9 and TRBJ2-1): DSGVTQTPKHLITATGQRVTLRCSPRSGDLSVYWYQQSLDQGLQFLIQYYNGEERAKGNILERFSAQQFPDLHSELNLSSLELGDSALYFCASSGGLAGIYNEQFFGPGTRLTVL.

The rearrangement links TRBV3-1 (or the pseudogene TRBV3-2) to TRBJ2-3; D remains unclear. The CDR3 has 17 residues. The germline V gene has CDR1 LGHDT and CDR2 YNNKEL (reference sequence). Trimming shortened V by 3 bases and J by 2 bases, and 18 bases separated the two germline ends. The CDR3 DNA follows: TGTGCCAGCAGCCAGTTACTGGAAGTGGGCCCCACAGATACGCAGTATTTT. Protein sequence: CASSQLLEVGPTDTQYF.

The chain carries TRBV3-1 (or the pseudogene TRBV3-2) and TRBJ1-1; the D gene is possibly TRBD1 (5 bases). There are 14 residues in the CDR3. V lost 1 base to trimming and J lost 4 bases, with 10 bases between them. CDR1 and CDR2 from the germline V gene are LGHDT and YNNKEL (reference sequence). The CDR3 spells CASSQGAGGTEAFF. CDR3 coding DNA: TGTGCCAGCAGCCAAGGGGCCGGGGGCACTGAAGCTTTCTTT.

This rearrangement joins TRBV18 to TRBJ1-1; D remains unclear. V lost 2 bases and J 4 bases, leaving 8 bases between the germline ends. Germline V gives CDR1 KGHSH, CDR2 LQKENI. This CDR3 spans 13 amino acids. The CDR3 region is CASSPEGSTEAFF. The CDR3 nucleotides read TGTGCCAGCTCACCAGAGGGATCCACTGAAGCTTTCTTT. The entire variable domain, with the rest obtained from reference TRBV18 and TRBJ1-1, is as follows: NAGVMQNPRHLVRRRGQEARLRCSPMKGHSHVYWYRQLPEEGLKFMVYLQKENIIDESGMPKERFSAEFPKEGPSILRIQQVVRGDSAAYFCASSPEGSTEAFFGQGTRLTVV.

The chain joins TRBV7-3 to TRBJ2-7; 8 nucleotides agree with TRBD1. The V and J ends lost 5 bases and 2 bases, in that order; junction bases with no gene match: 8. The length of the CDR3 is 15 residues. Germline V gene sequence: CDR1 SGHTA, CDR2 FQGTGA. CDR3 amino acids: CASSPSRDRTYEQYF. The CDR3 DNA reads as TGTGCCAGCAGCCCTTCCCGGGACAGGACCTACGAGCAGTACTTC.

As DNA, the CDR3 is TGTGCCAGCAGCCAAGATGCGACAGATAACGAAAAACTGTTTTTT. This sequence encodes CASSQDATDNEKLFF. This chain uses TRBV3-1 (or the pseudogene TRBV3-2) with TRBJ1-4; D might be TRBD1 (5 bases). Germline V CDR1 and CDR2: LGHDT, YNNKEL (reference sequence). Trimming removed 0 bases from V and 8 bases from J, with 13 bases in between. This CDR3 spans 15 amino acids.

The CDR3 region is CASSSQFDYGYTF. The CDR3 bases are TGTGCCAGCAGTTCCCAGTTCGACTATGGCTACACCTTC. The rearrangement links TRBV12-3 or TRBV12-4 to TRBJ1-2; D not resolved. V gave up 4 bases and J gave up 3 bases, with 9 bases separating them. The CDR3 has 13 amino acids.

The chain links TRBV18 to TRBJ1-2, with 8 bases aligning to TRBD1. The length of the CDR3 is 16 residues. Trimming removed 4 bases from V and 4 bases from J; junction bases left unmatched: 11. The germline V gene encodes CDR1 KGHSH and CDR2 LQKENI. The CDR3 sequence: CASSQGQETTFYGYTF. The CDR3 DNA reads TGTGCCAGCTCACAGGGACAGGAGACCACCTTCTATGGCTACACCTTC.

The CDR3 coding sequence is TGTGCCAGCACCCTAGAGGGCGTACGTGGCACTGAAGCTTTCTTT. Its protein product is CASTLEGVRGTEAFF. The rearrangement links TRBV2 to TRBJ1-1; D is unresolved. This CDR3 region has 15 residues. Trimming pared 7 bases from V and 4 bases from J, leaving 19 bases between. In germline, CDR1 is SNHLY, CDR2 FYNNEI.

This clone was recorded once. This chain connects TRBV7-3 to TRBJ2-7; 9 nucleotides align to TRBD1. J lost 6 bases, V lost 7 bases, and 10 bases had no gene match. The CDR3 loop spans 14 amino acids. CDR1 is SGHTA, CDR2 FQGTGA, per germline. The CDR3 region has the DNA TGTGCCAGCAACCCCGGGACAGGGTCCGCCGAGCAGTACTTC. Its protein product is CASNPGTGSAEQYF.

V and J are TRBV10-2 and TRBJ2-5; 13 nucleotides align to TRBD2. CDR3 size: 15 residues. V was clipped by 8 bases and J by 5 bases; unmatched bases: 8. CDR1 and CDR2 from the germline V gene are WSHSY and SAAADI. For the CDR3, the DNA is TGCGCCAGCGACCCCGGACTAGCGGGAGTTGAGACCCAGTACTTC. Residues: CASDPGLAGVETQYF.

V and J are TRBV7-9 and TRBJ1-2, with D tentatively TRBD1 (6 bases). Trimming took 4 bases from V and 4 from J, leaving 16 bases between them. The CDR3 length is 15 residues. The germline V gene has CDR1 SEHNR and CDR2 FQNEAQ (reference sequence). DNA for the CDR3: TGTGCCAGCAGCTCGAGAAGTCAGGACAGCTATGGCTACACCTTC. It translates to CASSSRSQDSYGYTF. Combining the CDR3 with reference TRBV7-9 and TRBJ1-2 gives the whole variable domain DTGVSQNPRHKITKRGQNVTFRCDPISEHNRLYWYRQTLGQGPEFLTYFQNEAQLEKSRLLSDRFSAERPKGSFSTLEIQRTEQGDSAMYLCASSSRSQDSYGYTFGSGTRLTVV.